The 3 T cell receptor beta chains below all came from one sample that was sequenced in a study of siplizumab effects on memory and regulatory T cells. Repertoires were generated with immunoSEQ multiplex PCR, while TCRdb's copy carries only in-frame clones and drops some. Among 100,000 or so clones, 85% to 95% were seen once, and the ten largest hold approximately 12%. The source material was non-Treg CD4+ T cells sorted from blood. The origin of the receptors is a human donor in good health.

The rearrangement uses TRBV6-1 and TRBJ2-3, with TRBD2 matching 14 bases. This CDR3 comprises 16 residues. The V segment lost 4 bases and the J segment 3 bases; nucleotides outside the gene matches: 3. CDR1 is MNHNS, CDR2 SASEGT, per germline. The CDR3 here is CASSVWTSGRTDTQYF. The CDR3 DNA follows: TGTGCCAGCAGTGTTTGGACTAGCGGGAGGACAGATACGCAGTATTTT.

Only a few counts were recorded for this clone. The V and J genes are TRBV18 and TRBJ1-1; D is unclear. The CDR3 loop spans 14 amino acids. V gave up 3 bases and J gave up 5 bases, with 13 bases separating them. The germline V gene encodes CDR1 KGHSH and CDR2 LQKENI. The CDR3 reads CASSPTIRGTEAFF. For the CDR3, the DNA is TGTGCCAGCTCACCGACAATCCGAGGAACTGAAGCTTTCTTT.

This clone was seen once. The CDR3 DNA reads as TGTGCCAGCAGCGTAGACAGGGAAAACTATGGCTACACCTTC. Its protein is CASSVDRENYGYTF. V and J are TRBV9 and TRBJ1-2; D is perhaps TRBD1 (6 bases). CDR1 is SGDLS and CDR2 is YYNGEE in the germline V gene. The CDR3 spans 14 residues. V dropped 0 bases and J dropped 2 bases, with 8 bases sitting between them.